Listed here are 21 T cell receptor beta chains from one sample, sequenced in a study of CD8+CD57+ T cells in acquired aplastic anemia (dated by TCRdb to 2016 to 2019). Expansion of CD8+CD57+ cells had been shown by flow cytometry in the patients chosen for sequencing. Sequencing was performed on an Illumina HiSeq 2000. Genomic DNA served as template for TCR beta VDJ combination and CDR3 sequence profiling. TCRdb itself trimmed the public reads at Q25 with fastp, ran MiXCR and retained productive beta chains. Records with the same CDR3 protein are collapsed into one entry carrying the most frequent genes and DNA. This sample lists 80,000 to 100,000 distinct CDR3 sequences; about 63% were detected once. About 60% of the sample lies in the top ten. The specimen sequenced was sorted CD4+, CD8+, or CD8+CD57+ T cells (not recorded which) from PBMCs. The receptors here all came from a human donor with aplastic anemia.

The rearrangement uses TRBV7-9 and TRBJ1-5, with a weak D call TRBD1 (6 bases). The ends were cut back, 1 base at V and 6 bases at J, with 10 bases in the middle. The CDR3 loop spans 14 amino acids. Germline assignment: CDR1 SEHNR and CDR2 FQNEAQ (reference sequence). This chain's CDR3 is CASSLDRESQPQHF. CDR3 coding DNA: TGTGCCAGCAGCTTAGACAGGGAAAGTCAGCCCCAGCATTTT.

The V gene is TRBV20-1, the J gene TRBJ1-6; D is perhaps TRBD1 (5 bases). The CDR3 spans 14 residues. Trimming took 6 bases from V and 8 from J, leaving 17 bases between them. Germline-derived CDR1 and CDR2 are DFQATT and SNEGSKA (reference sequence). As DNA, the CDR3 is TGCAGTGCCAGTCGGGTGACAGAGGATTCACCCCTCCACTTT. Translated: CSASRVTEDSPLHF.

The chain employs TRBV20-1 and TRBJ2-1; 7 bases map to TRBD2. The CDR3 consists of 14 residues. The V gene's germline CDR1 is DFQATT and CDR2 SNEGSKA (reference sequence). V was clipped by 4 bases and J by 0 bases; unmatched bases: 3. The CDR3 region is CSAIGGVSYNEQFF. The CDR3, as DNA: TGCAGTGCTATTGGGGGGGTCTCCTACAATGAGCAGTTCTTC.

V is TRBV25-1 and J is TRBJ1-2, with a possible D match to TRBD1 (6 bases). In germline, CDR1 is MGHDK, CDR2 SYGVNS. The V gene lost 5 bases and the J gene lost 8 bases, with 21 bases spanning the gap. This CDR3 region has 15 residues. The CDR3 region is CASSSLNEGVGGYTF. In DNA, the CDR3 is TGTGCCAGCAGTTCCCTCAACGAGGGGGTGGGAGGCTACACCTTC.

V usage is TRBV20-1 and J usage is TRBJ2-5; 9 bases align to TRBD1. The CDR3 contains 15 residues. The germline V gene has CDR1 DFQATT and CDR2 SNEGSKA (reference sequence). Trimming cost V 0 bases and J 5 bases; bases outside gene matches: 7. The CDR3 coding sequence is TGCAGTGCTAGAGAGCCACAGGGGGCGGGCGAGACCCAGTACTTC. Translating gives CSAREPQGAGETQYF.

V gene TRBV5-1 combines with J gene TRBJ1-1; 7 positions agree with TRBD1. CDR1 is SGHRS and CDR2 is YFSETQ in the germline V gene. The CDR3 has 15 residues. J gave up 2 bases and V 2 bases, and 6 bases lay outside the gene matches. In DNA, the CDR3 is TGCGCCAGCAGCTTACAGGGACAGACTAACACTGAAGCTTTCTTT. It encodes CASSLQGQTNTEAFF.

CDR3: CSAPPPSGGIPLYNEQFF. CDR3 in DNA: TGCAGTGCCCCGCCCCCTAGCGGGGGTATCCCTCTCTACAATGAGCAGTTCTTC. The genes are TRBV20-1 and TRBJ2-1, with 10 bases fitting TRBD2. J was trimmed by 3 bases and V by 6 bases; bases with no gene match: 17. This CDR3 region has 18 residues. Looked up from germline, CDR1 is DFQATT and CDR2 is SNEGSKA (reference sequence).

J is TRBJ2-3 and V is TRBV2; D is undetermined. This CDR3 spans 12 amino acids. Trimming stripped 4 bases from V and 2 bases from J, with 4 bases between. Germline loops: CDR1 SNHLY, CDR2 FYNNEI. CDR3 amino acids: CASSVDTDTQYF. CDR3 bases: TGTGCCAGCAGTGTGGACACAGATACGCAGTATTTT. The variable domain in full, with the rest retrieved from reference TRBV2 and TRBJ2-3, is EPEVTQTPSHQVTQMGQEVILRCVPISNHLYFYWYRQILGQKVEFLVSFYNNEISEKSEIFDDQFSVERPDGSNFTLKIRSTKLEDSAMYFCASSVDTDTQYFGPGTRLTVL.

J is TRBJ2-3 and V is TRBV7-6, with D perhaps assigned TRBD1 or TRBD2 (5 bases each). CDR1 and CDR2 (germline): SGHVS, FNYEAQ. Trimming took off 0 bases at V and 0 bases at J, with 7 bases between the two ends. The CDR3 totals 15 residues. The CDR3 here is CASSLAGTSTDTQYF. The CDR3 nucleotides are TGTGCCAGCAGCTTAGCAGGGACGAGCACAGATACGCAGTATTTT.

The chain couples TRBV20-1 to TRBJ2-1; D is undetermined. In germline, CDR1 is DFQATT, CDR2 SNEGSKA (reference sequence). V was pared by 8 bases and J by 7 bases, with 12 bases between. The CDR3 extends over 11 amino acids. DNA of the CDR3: TGCAGTCGTGGAAGTTTAAATGAGCAGTTCTTC. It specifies CSRGSLNEQFF.

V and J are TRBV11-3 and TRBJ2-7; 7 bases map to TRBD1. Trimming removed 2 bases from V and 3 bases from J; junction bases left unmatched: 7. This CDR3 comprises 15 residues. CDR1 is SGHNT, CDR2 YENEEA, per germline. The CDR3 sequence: CASSLLGTASYEQYF. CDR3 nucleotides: TGTGCCAGCAGCTTATTGGGGACAGCGAGCTACGAGCAGTACTTC. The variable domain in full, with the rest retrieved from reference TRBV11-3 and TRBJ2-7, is EAGVVQSPRYKIIEKKQPVAFWCNPISGHNTLYWYLQNLGQGPELLIRYENEEAVDDSQLPKDRFSAERLKGVDSTLKIQPAELGDSAVYLCASSLLGTASYEQYFGPGTRLTVT.

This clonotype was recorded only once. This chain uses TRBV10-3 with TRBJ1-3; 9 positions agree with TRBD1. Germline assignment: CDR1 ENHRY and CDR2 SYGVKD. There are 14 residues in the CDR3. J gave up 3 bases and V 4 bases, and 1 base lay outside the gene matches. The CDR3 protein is CAISGQGDGNTIYF. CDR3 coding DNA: TGTGCCATCAGTGGACAGGGGGATGGAAACACCATATATTTT.

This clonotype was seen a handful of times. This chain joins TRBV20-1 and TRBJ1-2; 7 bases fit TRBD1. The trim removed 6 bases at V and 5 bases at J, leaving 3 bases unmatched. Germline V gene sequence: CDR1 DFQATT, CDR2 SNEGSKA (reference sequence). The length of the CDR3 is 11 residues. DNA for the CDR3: TGCAGTGCAACAGGGGTTTATGGCTACACCTTC. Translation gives CSATGVYGYTF.

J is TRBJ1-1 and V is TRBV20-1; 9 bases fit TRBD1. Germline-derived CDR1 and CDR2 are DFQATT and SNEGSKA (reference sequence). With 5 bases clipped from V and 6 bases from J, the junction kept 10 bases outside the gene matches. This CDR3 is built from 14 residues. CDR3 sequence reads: CSARPGQGWSEAFF. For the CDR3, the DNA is TGCAGTGCTCGTCCGGGACAGGGATGGTCTGAAGCTTTCTTT.

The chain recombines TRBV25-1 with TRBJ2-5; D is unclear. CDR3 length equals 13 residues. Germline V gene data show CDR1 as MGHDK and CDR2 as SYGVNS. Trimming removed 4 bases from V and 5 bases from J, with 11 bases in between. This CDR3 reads CASSADPRETQYF. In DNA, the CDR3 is TGTGCCAGCAGTGCCGACCCTAGGGAGACCCAGTACTTC.

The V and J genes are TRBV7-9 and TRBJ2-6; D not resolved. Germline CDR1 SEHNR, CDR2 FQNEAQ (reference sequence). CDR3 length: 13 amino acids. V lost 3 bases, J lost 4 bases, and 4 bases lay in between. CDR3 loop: CASSLPGANVLTF. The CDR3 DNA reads TGTGCCAGCAGCTTGCCCGGGGCCAACGTCCTGACTTTC.

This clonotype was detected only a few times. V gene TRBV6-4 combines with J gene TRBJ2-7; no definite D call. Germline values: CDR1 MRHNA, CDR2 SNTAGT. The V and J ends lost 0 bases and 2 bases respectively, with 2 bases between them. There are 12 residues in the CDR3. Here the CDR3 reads CASSDSAYEQYF. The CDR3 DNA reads TGTGCCAGCAGTGACTCTGCCTACGAGCAGTACTTC.

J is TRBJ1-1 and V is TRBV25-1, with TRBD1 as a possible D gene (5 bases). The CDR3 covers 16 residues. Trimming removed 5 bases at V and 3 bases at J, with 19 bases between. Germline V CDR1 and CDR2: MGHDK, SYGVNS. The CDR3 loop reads CASSKIREGVDTEAFF. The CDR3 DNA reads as TGTGCCAGCAGTAAAATCAGGGAAGGGGTAGACACTGAAGCTTTCTTT.

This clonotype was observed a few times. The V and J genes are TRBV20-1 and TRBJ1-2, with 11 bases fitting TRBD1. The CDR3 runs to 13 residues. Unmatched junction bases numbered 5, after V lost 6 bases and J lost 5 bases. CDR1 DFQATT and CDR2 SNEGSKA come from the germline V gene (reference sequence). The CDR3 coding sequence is TGCAGTGCACGGACAGGGGGCGGGTATGGCTACACCTTC. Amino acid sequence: CSARTGGGYGYTF.

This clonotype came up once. Here the CDR3 reads CASSLASGRLQINIQYF. The DNA for the CDR3 is TGTGCCAGCAGCCTTGCTAGCGGGAGGCTTCAGATAAACATTCAGTACTTC. The chain has TRBV5-6 and TRBJ2-4; 11 bases line up with TRBD2. The CDR3 consists of 17 residues. CDR1 SGHDT and CDR2 YYEEEE come from the germline V gene. V trimming: 4 bases; J trimming: 6 bases; junction bases outside the gene matches: 12.

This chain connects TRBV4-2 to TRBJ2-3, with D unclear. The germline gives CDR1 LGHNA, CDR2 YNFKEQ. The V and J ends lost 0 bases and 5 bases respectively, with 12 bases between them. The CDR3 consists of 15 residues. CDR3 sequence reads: CASSQELAVGDTQYF. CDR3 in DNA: TGTGCCAGCAGCCAAGAATTGGCTGTAGGAGATACGCAGTATTTT.